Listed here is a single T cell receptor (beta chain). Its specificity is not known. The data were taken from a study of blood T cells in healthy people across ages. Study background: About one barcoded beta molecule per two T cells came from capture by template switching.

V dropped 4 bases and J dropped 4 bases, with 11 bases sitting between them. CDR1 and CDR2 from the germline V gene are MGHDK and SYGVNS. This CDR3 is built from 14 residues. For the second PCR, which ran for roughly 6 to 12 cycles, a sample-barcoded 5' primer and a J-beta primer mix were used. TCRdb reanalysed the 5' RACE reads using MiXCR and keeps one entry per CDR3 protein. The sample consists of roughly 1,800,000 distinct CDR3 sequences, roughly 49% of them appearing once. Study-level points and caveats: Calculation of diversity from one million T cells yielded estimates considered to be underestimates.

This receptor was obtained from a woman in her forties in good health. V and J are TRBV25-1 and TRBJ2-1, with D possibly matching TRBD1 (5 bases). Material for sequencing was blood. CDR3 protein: CASSVSKGYNEQFF. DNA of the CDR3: TGTGCCAGCAGTGTATCAAAGGGGTACAATGAGCAGTTCTTC.